This is a list of T cell receptor beta chains from one sample in a study of siplizumab effects on memory and regulatory T cells. Measured with immunoSEQ multiplex PCR; TCRdb has only the in-frame clones, and not every one. Here the sample spans 50,000 or so clones, less than 90% being singletons. Material for sequencing was naive CD8+ T cells sorted from blood. The origin of the receptors is a human donor in good health. The CDR3 runs from the conserved cysteine through the conserved F or W. The D gene is left open where the match is weak.

V gene: TRBV14; J gene: TRBJ2-5; D gene: TRBD2; CDR3 protein: CASSLSTGTGRYQETQYF
V gene: TRBV6-1; J gene: TRBJ1-3; D gene: NA; CDR3 protein: CASEIGNTIYF
V gene: TRBV19; J gene: TRBJ2-7; D gene: NA; CDR3 protein: CASSSPGHNYEQYF
V gene: TRBV27; J gene: TRBJ2-2; D gene: TRBD2; CDR3 protein: CASSWRERIGELFF
V gene: TRBV6-5; J gene: TRBJ2-7; D gene: TRBD2; CDR3 protein: CASSYSSTSGDEQYF
V gene: TRBV27; J gene: TRBJ2-3; D gene: NA; CDR3 protein: CASSSTATDTQYF
V gene: TRBV4-2; J gene: TRBJ2-7; D gene: TRBD2; CDR3 protein: CASSQDLAGTYEQYF
V gene: TRBV19; J gene: TRBJ2-7; D gene: TRBD1; CDR3 protein: CASSMGTGFYEQYF
V gene: TRBV27; J gene: TRBJ1-1; D gene: NA; CDR3 protein: CASSPTAWSRLMNTEAFF
V gene: TRBV19; J gene: TRBJ2-5; D gene: NA; CDR3 protein: CASSPDGRETQYF
V gene: TRBV15; J gene: TRBJ2-2; D gene: NA; CDR3 protein: CATSRDQGLGELFF
V gene: TRBV7-9; J gene: TRBJ2-1; D gene: NA; CDR3 protein: CASSLVGSSGPYNEQFF
V gene: TRBV7-9; J gene: TRBJ2-1; D gene: NA; CDR3 protein: CASSPGYVDEQFF
V gene: TRBV29-1; J gene: TRBJ2-6; D gene: TRBD2; CDR3 protein: CSVVGPSGGLGANVLTF
V gene: TRBV29-1; J gene: TRBJ2-1; D gene: NA; CDR3 protein: CSADRMGDEQFF
V gene: TRBV27; J gene: TRBJ2-1; D gene: NA; CDR3 protein: CASSYQSSYNEQFF
V gene: TRBV14; J gene: TRBJ2-7; D gene: NA; CDR3 protein: CASSQGLSSSYEQYF
V gene: TRBV27; J gene: TRBJ2-7; D gene: TRBD2; CDR3 protein: CASSKSGLAGDYEQYF
V gene: TRBV5-1; J gene: TRBJ1-6; D gene: NA; CDR3 protein: CASSSDGNSPLHF
V gene: TRBV11-2; J gene: TRBJ1-2; D gene: TRBD1; CDR3 protein: CASSPGTGFYGYTF
V gene: TRBV28; J gene: TRBJ2-7; D gene: NA; CDR3 protein: CASSQAGYEQYF
V gene: TRBV5-5; J gene: TRBJ1-4; D gene: NA; CDR3 protein: CASSLAVGTLEKLFF
V gene: TRBV6-5; J gene: TRBJ2-7; D gene: TRBD1; CDR3 protein: CASSYGTGITYEQYF
V gene: TRBV7-9; J gene: TRBJ1-2; D gene: NA; CDR3 protein: CASSPWTLPPNHGYTF
V gene: TRBV5-5; J gene: TRBJ1-1; D gene: NA; CDR3 protein: CASSSPNTEAFF
V gene: TRBV6-1; J gene: TRBJ2-7; D gene: NA; CDR3 protein: CASGKALSYYEQYF
V gene: TRBV2; J gene: TRBJ2-7; D gene: NA; CDR3 protein: CASSEKYEQYF
V gene: TRBV5-6; J gene: TRBJ1-5; D gene: NA; CDR3 protein: CASSLRGAREWDQPQHF
V gene: TRBV27; J gene: TRBJ1-2; D gene: TRBD1; CDR3 protein: CASSPGQGVPGYTF
V gene: TRBV18; J gene: TRBJ1-1; D gene: NA; CDR3 protein: CASSLDSNTEAFF
V gene: TRBV5-1; J gene: TRBJ2-7; D gene: NA; CDR3 protein: CASSLSAAYEQYF
V gene: TRBV2; J gene: TRBJ2-5; D gene: NA; CDR3 protein: CASKGGQETQYF
V gene: TRBV2; J gene: TRBJ2-4; D gene: TRBD2; CDR3 protein: CAIRGGIAKNIQYF
V gene: TRBV7-9; J gene: TRBJ2-1; D gene: NA; CDR3 protein: CASSHRDKFEDEQFF
V gene: TRBV7-9; J gene: TRBJ2-3; D gene: TRBD1; CDR3 protein: CASSLGSWTGGRGQYF
V gene: TRBV19; J gene: TRBJ2-3; D gene: TRBD2; CDR3 protein: CASSIPSGRSGDTQYF
V gene: TRBV6-5; J gene: TRBJ2-7; D gene: NA; CDR3 protein: CASSIDGPEQYF
V gene: TRBV29-1; J gene: TRBJ2-7; D gene: TRBD2; CDR3 protein: CSVAGSGSGGYEQYF